This entry describes one TCR beta chain. This sample is drawn from a study of CD8+CD57+ T cells in acquired aplastic anemia. Previously, flow cytometry had revealed CD8+CD57+ cell expansion in the patients chosen for sequencing. Investigators profiled TCR beta VDJ and CDR3 from genomic DNA template. TCRdb re-derived calls from the reads in MiXCR, one entry per CDR3 protein. The sample carries about 160,000 distinct CDR3 sequences, under 55% recorded once. Germline CDR1 and CDR2: SEHNR and FQNEAQ (reference sequence). There are 13 residues in the CDR3. The V and J ends lost 8 bases and 1 base, in that order; junction bases with no gene match: 5.

What was sequenced was sorted CD4+, CD8+, or CD8+CD57+ T cells (not recorded which) from PBMCs. The rearrangement joins TRBV7-9 to TRBJ2-7; 7 nucleotides match TRBD1. The source of this sequence is a human donor with aplastic anemia. The CDR3 loop reads CASLLTGSYEQYF. The DNA for the CDR3 is TGTGCCAGCCTCCTGACAGGGTCCTACGAGCAGTACTTC.